Detailed here is one T cell receptor beta chain. Its antigen is currently not known. No much larger clone exists at a distance of one base, and base qualities are not known. These data originate in a study of blood T cell repertoires in COVID-19 (dated by TCRdb to the early 2020s). About the study as a whole: Samples from collaborators originated in the United States, Italy and Spain and spanned both the acute and convalescent phases of COVID-19. The material from the prospective study consisted of cDNA or gDNA derived from T cells, B-cell-depleted T cells, or PBMCs. Subjects who had been exposed to COVID-19, were actively infected with it, or had recovered from it provided the deeply sampled blood TCRbeta repertoires that made up the dataset. The repertoires were made available in a free public database intended to serve as a resource for research on the immune response to SARS-CoV-2. The samples were drawn from two sources: the first 160 participants of the ongoing ImmuneRACE study, and fewer than 1,500 subjects contributed by 6 global collaborators. A de-identified subject ID, COVID-19 status, age in years and sex were almost always included in the sample metadata. Where available, HLA class I and class II types were taken from metadata supplied by the sample provider and were not determined by assay-based typing.

The germline V gene encodes CDR1 MNHEY and CDR2 SMNVEV (reference sequence). The CDR3, from cysteine to phenylalanine, totals 15 residues. The entry retains the CDR3 DNA only, 45 bases that are in frame from base 1. Trimming accounts for 0 bases at V and 6 bases at J, while the number of junction bases matched to no gene is 5. Results and caveats for the whole study, not just this receptor: Clinical and demographic metadata were provided uncurated, with the amount varying by source and participant.

TCRbeta CDR3 regions were amplified from genomic DNA by means of the immunoSEQ Assay, a bias-controlled multiplex PCR. The authors' analysis ran thus. The number of nucleated cells in each sample was estimated by amplification of reference gene primers within the assay. To quantify the absolute abundance of each unique TCRbeta CDR3 rearrangement, sequence reads were collapsed and filtered. For each sample, productive Simpson clonality was calculated by taking the square root of Simpson's diversity index across productive rearrangements. TCRdb holds this immuneACCESS table with in-frame rearrangements only. Some clones are missing; in checked studies, unresolved V genes explain under half, and the rest has no known cause. V and J calls and clone size are given by that table; D and trimming were obtained from the DNA. The sample profile shows about 200,000 clones; about four fifths of them were found once. The ten top clones hold about 10% of the sample.

Each collaborating institution followed its own protocols to collect whole blood in K2EDTA tubes. Collaborator samples were shipped for TCRbeta analysis as frozen whole blood, isolated PBMCs, or DNA extracted from either sample type. This clonotype was sampled from a woman older than 75 with acute or convalescent COVID-19. The source material was peripheral blood. This chain is built from TRBV27 and TRBJ1-5; TRBD1 matches 7 bases in the middle. The CDR3 is CASSLSTGNGQPQHF. The DNA sequence is given as TGTGCCAGCAGTTTATCGACAGGGAATGGTCAGCCCCAGCATTTT.